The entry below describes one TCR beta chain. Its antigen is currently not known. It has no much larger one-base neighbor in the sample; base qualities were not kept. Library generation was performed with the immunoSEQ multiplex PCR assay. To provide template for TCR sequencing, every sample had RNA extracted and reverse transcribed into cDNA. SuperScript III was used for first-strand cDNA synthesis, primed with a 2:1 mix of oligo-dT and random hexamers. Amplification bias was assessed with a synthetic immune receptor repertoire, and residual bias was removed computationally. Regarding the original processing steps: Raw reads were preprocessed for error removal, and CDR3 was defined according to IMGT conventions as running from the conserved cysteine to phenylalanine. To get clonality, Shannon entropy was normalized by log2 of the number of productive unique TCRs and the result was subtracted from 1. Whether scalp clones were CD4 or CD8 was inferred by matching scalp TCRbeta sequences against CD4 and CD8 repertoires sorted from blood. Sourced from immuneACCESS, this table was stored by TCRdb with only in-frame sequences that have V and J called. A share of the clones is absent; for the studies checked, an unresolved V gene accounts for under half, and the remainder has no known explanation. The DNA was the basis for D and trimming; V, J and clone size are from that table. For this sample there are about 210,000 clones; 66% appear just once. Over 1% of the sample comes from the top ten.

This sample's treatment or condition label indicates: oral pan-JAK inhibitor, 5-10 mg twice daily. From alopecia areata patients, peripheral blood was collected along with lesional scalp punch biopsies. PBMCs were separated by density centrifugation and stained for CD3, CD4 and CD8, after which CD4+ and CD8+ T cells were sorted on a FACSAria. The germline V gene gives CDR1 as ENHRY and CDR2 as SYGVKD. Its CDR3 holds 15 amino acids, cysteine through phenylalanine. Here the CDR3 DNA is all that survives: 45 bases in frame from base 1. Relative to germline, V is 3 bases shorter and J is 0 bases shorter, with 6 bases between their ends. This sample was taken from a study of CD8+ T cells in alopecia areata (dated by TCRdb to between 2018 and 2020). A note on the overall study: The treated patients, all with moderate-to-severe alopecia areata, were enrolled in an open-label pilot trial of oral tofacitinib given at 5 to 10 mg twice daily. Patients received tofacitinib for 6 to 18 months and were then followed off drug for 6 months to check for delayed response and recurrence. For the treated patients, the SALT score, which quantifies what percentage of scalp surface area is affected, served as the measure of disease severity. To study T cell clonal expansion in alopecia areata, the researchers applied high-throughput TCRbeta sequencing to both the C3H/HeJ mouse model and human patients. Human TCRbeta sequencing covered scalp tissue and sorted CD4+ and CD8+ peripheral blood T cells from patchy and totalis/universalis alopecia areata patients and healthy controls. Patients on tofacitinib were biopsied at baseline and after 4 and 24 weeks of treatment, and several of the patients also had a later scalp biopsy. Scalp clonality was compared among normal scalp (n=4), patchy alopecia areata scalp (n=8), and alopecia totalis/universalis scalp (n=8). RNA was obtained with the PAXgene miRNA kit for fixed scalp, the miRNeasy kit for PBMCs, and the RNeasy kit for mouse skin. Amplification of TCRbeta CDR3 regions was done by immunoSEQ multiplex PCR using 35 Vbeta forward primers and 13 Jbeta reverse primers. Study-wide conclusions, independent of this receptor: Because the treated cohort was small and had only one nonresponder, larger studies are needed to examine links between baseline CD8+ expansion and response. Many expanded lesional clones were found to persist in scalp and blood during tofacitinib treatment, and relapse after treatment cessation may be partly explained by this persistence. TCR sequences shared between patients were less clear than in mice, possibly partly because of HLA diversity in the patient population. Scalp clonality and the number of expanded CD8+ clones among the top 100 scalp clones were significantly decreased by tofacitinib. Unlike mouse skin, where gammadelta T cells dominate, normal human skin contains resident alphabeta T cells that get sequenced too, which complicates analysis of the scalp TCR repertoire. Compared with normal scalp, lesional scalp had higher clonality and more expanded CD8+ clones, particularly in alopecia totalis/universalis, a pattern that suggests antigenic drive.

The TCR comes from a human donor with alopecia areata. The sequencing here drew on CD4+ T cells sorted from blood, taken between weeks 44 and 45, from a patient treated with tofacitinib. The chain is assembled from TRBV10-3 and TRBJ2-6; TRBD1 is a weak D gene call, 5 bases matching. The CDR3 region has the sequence CAISEGDSGANVLTF. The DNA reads TGTGCCATCAGTGAAGGGGACTCTGGGGCCAACGTCCTGACTTTC.